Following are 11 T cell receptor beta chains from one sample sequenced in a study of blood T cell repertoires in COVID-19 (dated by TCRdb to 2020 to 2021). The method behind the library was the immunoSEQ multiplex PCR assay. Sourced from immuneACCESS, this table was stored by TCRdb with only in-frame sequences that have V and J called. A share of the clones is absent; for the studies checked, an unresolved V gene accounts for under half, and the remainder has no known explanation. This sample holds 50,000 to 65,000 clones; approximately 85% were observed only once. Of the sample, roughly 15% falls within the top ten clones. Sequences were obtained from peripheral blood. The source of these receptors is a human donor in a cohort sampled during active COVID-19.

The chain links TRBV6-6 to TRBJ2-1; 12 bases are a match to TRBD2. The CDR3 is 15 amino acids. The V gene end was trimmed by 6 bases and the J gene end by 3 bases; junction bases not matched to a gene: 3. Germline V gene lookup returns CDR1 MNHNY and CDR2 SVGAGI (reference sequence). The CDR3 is CASSRTSGDYNEQFF. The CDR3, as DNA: TGTGCCAGCAGCCGGACTAGCGGGGACTACAATGAGCAGTTCTTC.

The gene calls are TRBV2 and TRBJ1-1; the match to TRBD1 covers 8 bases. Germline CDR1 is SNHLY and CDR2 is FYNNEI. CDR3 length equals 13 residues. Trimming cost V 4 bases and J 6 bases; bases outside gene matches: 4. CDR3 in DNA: TGTGCCAGCAGTGGGACAGGGATCGCTGAAGCTTTCTTT. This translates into CASSGTGIAEAFF.

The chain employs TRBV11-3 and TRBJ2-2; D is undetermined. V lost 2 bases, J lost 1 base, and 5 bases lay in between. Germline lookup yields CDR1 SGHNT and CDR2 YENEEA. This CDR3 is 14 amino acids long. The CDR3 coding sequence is TGTGCCAGCAGCTTAAGCCAGAACACCGGGGAGCTGTTTTTT. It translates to CASSLSQNTGELFF.

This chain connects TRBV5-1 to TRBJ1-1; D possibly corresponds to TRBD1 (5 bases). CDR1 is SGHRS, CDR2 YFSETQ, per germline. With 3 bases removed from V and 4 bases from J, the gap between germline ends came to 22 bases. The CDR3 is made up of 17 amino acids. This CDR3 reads CASSWGRGAKGSTEAFF. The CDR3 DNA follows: TGCGCCAGCAGCTGGGGGAGGGGTGCGAAGGGAAGCACTGAAGCTTTCTTT.

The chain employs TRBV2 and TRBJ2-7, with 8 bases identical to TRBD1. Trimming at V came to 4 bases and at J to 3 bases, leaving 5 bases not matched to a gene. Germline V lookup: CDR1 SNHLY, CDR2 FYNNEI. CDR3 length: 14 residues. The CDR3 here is CASSGQGSLYEQYF. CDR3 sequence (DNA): TGTGCCAGCAGTGGACAGGGGAGCCTCTACGAGCAGTACTTC.

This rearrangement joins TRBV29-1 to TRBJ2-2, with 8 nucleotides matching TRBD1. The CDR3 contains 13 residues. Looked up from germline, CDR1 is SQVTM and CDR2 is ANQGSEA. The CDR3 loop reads CTVAGQGTGELFF. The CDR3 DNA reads TGCACCGTGGCAGGACAGGGCACCGGGGAGCTGTTTTTT.

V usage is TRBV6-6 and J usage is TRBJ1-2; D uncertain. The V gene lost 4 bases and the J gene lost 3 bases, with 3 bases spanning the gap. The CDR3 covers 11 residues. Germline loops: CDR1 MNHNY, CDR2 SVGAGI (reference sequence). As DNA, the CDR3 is TGTGCCAGCAGTTCGGACTATGGCTACACCTTC. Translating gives CASSSDYGYTF.

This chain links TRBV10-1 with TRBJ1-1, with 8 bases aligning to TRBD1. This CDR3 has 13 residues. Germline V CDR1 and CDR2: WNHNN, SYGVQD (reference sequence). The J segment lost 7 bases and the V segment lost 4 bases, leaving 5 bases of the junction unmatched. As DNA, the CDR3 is TGCGCCAGCAGTGGGACAGGGCAGGGTGAAGCTTTCTTT. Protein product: CASSGTGQGEAFF.

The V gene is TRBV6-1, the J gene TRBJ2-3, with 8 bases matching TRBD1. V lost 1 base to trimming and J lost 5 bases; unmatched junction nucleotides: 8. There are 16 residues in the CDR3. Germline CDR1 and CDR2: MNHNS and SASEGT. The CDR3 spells CASSEGGQGFRDTQYF. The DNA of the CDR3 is TGTGCCAGCAGTGAAGGCGGACAGGGTTTCAGAGATACGCAGTATTTT.

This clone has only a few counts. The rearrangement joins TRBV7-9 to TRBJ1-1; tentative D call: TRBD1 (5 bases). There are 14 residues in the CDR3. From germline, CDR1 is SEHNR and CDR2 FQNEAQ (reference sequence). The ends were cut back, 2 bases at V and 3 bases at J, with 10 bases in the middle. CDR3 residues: CASSLPGWDTEAFF. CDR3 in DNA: TGTGCCAGCAGCTTACCAGGGTGGGACACTGAAGCTTTCTTT.

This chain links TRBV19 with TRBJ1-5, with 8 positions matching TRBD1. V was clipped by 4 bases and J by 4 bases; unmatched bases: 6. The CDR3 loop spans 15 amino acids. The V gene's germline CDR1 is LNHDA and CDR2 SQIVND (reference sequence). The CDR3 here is CASSTGGMLNQPQHF. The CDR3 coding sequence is TGTGCCAGTAGTACAGGGGGCATGTTGAATCAGCCCCAGCATTTT.